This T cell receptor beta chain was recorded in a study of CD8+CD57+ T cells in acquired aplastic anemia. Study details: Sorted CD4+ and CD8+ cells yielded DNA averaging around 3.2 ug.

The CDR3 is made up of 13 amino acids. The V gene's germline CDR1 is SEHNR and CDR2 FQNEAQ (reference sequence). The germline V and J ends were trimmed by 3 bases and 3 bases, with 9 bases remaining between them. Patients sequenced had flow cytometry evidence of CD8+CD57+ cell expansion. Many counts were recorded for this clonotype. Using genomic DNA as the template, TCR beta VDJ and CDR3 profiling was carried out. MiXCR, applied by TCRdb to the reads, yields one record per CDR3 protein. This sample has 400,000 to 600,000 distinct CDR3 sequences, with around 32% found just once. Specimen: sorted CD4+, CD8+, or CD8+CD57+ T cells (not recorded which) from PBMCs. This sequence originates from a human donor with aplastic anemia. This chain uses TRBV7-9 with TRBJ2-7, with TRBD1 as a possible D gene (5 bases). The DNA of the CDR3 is TGTGCCAGCAGCTTTGGCCAGGGCTACGAGCAGTACTTC. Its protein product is CASSFGQGYEQYF.